This T cell receptor (beta chain) was found in a study of blood T cell repertoires in COVID-19. In the study overall: Specimens from acute and convalescent COVID-19 originated in the United States, Italy and Spain. The cDNA or gDNA used as material had been derived from T cells, B-cell-depleted T cells, or PBMCs.

How the authors handled the data: Nucleated cell counts were estimated from reference gene primer amplification. The protocol was immunoSEQ multiplex PCR, while the TCRdb copy is restricted to in-frame clones and leaves out a portion. The V and J calls and clone size come from that table; D and trimming were worked out from the DNA. The table records roughly 100,000 clones, about 87% of them present only once. The sequence came from a man aged 45 to 65 with acute or convalescent COVID-19. The sequencing input was peripheral blood.

The CDR3 coding sequence is TGTGCCAGCTCACGACTAGCGGGAGAAAACGAGCAGTACTTC. Its protein product is CASSRLAGENEQYF. The V and J genes are TRBV18 and TRBJ2-7; 12 bases fit TRBD2. The CDR3 extends over 14 amino acids. Trimming removed 4 bases from V and 5 bases from J; junction bases left unmatched: 3. The germline gives CDR1 KGHSH, CDR2 LQKENI.